Here is one TCR beta chain with its context. This sample stems from a study of blood T cells in healthy people across ages. The authors ran a second PCR of about 7 to 11 cycles using a sample-barcoded 5' primer and a J-beta primer mix. Using its own MiXCR run on the 5' RACE reads, TCRdb lists one record per CDR3 protein. The repertoire holds about a million distinct CDR3 sequences, with around two fifths as singletons. This CDR3 has 16 residues. The germline V gene encodes CDR1 MNHEY and CDR2 SVGAGI. V gave up 7 bases and J gave up 0 bases, with 19 bases separating them. Drawing of peripheral blood yielded ten milliliters from each donor.

The sequence was collected from a man between 18 and 29 years old in good health. This rearrangement joins TRBV6-5 to TRBJ2-7, with D perhaps assigned TRBD1 or TRBD2 (5 bases each). The sequenced material came from blood. CDR3 region: CASTSTGTGSSYEQYF. CDR3 DNA: TGTGCCAGCACGTCTACCGGGACGGGAAGCTCCTACGAGCAGTACTTC.